These 3 T cell receptor beta chains were all obtained from the same sample, sequenced in a study of cytomegalovirus exposure and HLA in healthy donors. The PCR was carried out with 60 Vbeta primers and 13 Jbeta primers. Sequencing used immunoSEQ multiplex PCR; TCRdb keeps in-frame clones, though not all of them. The sample records 200,000 to 250,000 clones, approximately 80% being singletons. The sequenced sample consisted of PBMCs. The receptors shown here come from a boy younger than 10 in good health and CMV-seronegative.

The chain is built from TRBV5-1 and TRBJ2-3; no clear D. The germline V and J ends were trimmed by 4 bases and 6 bases, with 12 bases remaining between them. CDR3 length: 13 residues. Germline V gene sequence: CDR1 SGHRS, CDR2 YFSETQ. CDR3 DNA sequence: TGCGCCAGCAGCCACGCGGAGTCGGATACGCAGTATTTT. The encoded protein is CASSHAESDTQYF.

The rearrangement joins TRBV27 to TRBJ2-7; TRBD1 aligns across 8 bases. V shed 0 bases and J 2 bases; nucleotides not matched to a gene: 6. This CDR3 is 16 amino acids long. Germline-derived CDR1 and CDR2 are MNHEY and SMNVEV (reference sequence). The CDR3 protein is CASSLSLTGVTYEQYF. In DNA form, the CDR3 reads TGTGCCAGCAGTTTATCCTTGACAGGGGTTACCTACGAGCAGTACTTC.

This clone was seen only a few times. The chain employs TRBV2 and TRBJ1-6; TRBD1 might be the D (6 bases). Per germline, CDR1 SNHLY and CDR2 FYNNEI. V was clipped by 6 bases and J by 10 bases, with 16 bases between them. This CDR3 has 14 residues. The CDR3 DNA is TGTGCCAGCAGCGTACAGGGCCCTGACTCACCCCTCCACTTT. It translates to CASSVQGPDSPLHF.